This T cell receptor (beta chain) was captured in a study of blood T cell repertoires in COVID-19. Whole-study context: Researchers got acute and convalescent COVID-19 samples from the United States, Italy and Spain. The cDNA or gDNA used as material had been derived from T cells, B-cell-depleted T cells, or PBMCs.

Original processing notes: Estimated nucleated cell counts came from reference gene primer amplification. Sequencing used immunoSEQ multiplex PCR; TCRdb keeps in-frame clones, though not all of them. The D gene and trimming were derived from the DNA, and the V and J assignments and clone size from that table. The data show roughly 100,000 clones, with about 85% seen just once and more than 4% held by the top ten. The CDR3 contains 13 residues. V was pared by 0 bases and J by 0 bases, with 3 bases between. Germline assignment: CDR1 SGHNT and CDR2 YYREEE (reference sequence). The sequence was obtained from a man in his fifties or sixties with acute or convalescent COVID-19. V gene TRBV5-4 combines with J gene TRBJ2-5; D unresolved. The sequencing input was peripheral blood. Here the CDR3 DNA reads TGTGCCAGCAGCTTGGACTACCAAGAGACCCAGTACTTC. It codes for CASSLDYQETQYF.